These 28 T cell receptor beta chains were sequenced from one sample in a study of T cell responses to AZD1222 COVID-19 vaccine. Assay: immunoSEQ multiplex PCR; the TCRdb copy retains only in-frame clones and omits some. The sample contains approximately 92,000 clones, 85% to 90% of which appear only once. The specimen comprised peripheral blood, sampled on day 0 of AZD1222 vaccination. All receptors derive from an adult in good health.

This chain links TRBV7-9 with TRBJ1-5, with D uncertain. The CDR3 loop spans 13 amino acids. V lost 3 bases and J 5 bases, leaving 8 bases between the germline ends. Per germline, CDR1 SEHNR and CDR2 FQNEAQ (reference sequence). Here the CDR3 DNA reads TGTGCCAGCAGCTTTGTAGGCGATCAGCCCCAGCATTTT. Its translation: CASSFVGDQPQHF.

V and J are TRBV2 and TRBJ1-6; no reliable D call. The CDR3 covers 15 residues. The germline V gene has CDR1 SNHLY and CDR2 FYNNEI. Trimming cost V 4 bases and J 0 bases, with 7 bases left between them. The CDR3 nucleotides read TGTGCCAGCAGTGTGGGGAGCTCCTATAATTCACCCCTCCACTTT. Amino acid sequence: CASSVGSSYNSPLHF.

This chain connects TRBV5-4 to TRBJ2-7; 10 nucleotides match TRBD1. Germline CDR1 and CDR2: SGHNT and YYREEE (reference sequence). The V segment lost 4 bases and the J segment 6 bases; nucleotides outside the gene matches: 10. CDR3 length: 15 residues. The CDR3 nucleotides read TGTGCCAGCAGCAATAACGGACAGGGGGGCCTCGAGCAGTACTTC. Translating gives CASSNNGQGGLEQYF.

The chain links TRBV30 to TRBJ1-2; tentatively, D is TRBD1 (6 bases). Trimming removed 1 base from V and 4 bases from J, with 16 bases in between. There are 15 residues in the CDR3. Germline CDR1 and CDR2: GTSNPN and SVGIG (reference sequence). CDR3 sequence: CAWSDETGSGYGYTF. The CDR3 DNA sequence: TGTGCCTGGAGTGATGAGACAGGATCTGGCTATGGCTACACCTTC.

This clone was seen only a few times. The chain is built from TRBV28 and TRBJ2-1; D unclear. Trimming left V 7 bases short and J 3 bases short, with 16 bases between. From germline, CDR1 is MDHEN and CDR2 SYDVKM. The CDR3 sequence is 15 residues long. The CDR3 region is CASIKTPVDYNEQFF. CDR3 bases: TGTGCCAGCATTAAGACACCCGTCGACTACAATGAGCAGTTCTTC.

CDR3 DNA sequence: TGTGCCAGCAGGGGGACAGCCGTCAACACTGAAGCTTTCTTT. Amino acid sequence: CASRGTAVNTEAFF. The chain has TRBV2 and TRBJ1-1, with 7 positions matching TRBD1. This CDR3 contains 14 residues. The germline CDR1 and CDR2 sequences are SNHLY and FYNNEI. V lost 6 bases, J lost 2 bases, and 6 bases stayed unmatched.

This chain connects TRBV28 to TRBJ1-1, with TRBD1 matching 7 bases. Germline V gene data show CDR1 as MDHEN and CDR2 as SYDVKM. The CDR3 extends over 14 amino acids. V lost 3 bases and J lost 5; bases outside the gene matches: 6. The CDR3 protein is CASSFEGAKTEAFF. DNA for the CDR3: TGTGCCAGCAGTTTTGAGGGGGCGAAGACTGAAGCTTTCTTT.

The chain combines TRBV5-8 with TRBJ1-4, with no clear D. Trimming took 6 bases from V and 0 from J, leaving 6 bases between them. CDR3 length: 13 residues. Looked up from germline, CDR1 is SGHTS and CDR2 is YDEGEE. The CDR3 here is CASIRSTNEKLFF. The DNA of the CDR3 is TGTGCCAGCATTAGGTCAACTAATGAAAAACTGTTTTTT.

The chain carries TRBV28 and TRBJ2-7, with 9 positions matching TRBD2. The CDR3 totals 15 residues. Germline CDR1 MDHEN, CDR2 SYDVKM. Trimming took 7 bases from V and 1 from J; bases not matched to a gene: 8. In DNA form, the CDR3 reads TGTGCCAGCACCGTTAGCGGGAGAAGGTCCTACGAGCAGTACTTC. The encoded protein is CASTVSGRRSYEQYF.

This sequence joins TRBV7-9 and TRBJ1-4, with no clear D. This CDR3 has 15 amino acids. CDR1 is SEHNR and CDR2 is FQNEAQ in the germline V gene (reference sequence). With 4 bases removed from V and 0 bases from J, the gap between germline ends came to 9 bases. The CDR3 reads CASSSYQATNEKLFF. CDR3 bases: TGTGCCAGCAGCTCCTACCAAGCAACTAATGAAAAACTGTTTTTT.

The chain is built from TRBV30 and TRBJ1-1, with D hard to call. The length of the CDR3 is 12 residues. CDR1 and CDR2 (germline): GTSNPN, SVGIG (reference sequence). V was clipped by 4 bases and J by 1 base, with 7 bases between them. The CDR3 protein is CAWNRRNTEAFF. CDR3 coding DNA: TGTGCCTGGAACCGCCGGAACACTGAAGCTTTCTTT.

CDR3 amino acids: CASSQGLAGGTDTQYF. In DNA, the CDR3 is TGTGCCAGCAGCCAAGGACTAGCGGGGGGCACAGATACGCAGTATTTT. The chain carries TRBV3-1 (or the pseudogene TRBV3-2) and TRBJ2-3; 12 nucleotides line up with TRBD2. After removal of 1 base from V and 1 base from J, the junction contained 0 bases not matched to a gene. The germline gives CDR1 LGHDT, CDR2 YNNKEL (reference sequence). The CDR3 length is 16 residues.

This clone was counted a single time. The CDR3 loop is CASSPVGGTNTEAFF. CDR3 nucleotide sequence: TGTGCCAGCAGCCCGGTCGGGGGTACCAACACTGAAGCTTTCTTT. The chain recombines TRBV14 with TRBJ1-1; possibly TRBD1 for D (5 bases). The V gene lost 4 bases and the J gene lost 2 bases, with 14 bases spanning the gap. The CDR3 is 15 amino acids. Germline loops: CDR1 SGHDN, CDR2 FVKESK.

Turning to this clone: The sample has other DNA sequences that encode this CDR3 too. This chain joins TRBV5-1 and TRBJ2-5; D uncertain. CDR3 length: 11 amino acids. Germline lookup yields CDR1 SGHRS and CDR2 YFSETQ. V lost 2 bases and J lost 5, with 4 bases in between. The CDR3 nucleotides are TGCGCCAGCAGCTTTGGGGAGACCCAGTACTTC. It is translated as CASSFGETQYF. Full variable domain (outside the CDR3, taken from reference TRBV5-1 and TRBJ2-5): KAGVTQTPRYLIKTRGQQVTLSCSPISGHRSVSWYQQTPGQGLQFLFEYFSETQRNKGNFPGRFSGRQFSNSRSEMNVSTLELGDSALYLCASSFGETQYFGPGTRLLVL.

This sequence joins TRBV5-4 and TRBJ2-3; 10 nucleotides agree with TRBD1. Germline CDR1 is SGHNT and CDR2 is YYREEE (reference sequence). The CDR3 length is 17 residues. Trimming cost V 4 bases and J 1 base; bases outside gene matches: 9. CDR3 bases: TGTGCCAGCAGCCGTCAGCCGACAGGGGGCCGCACAGATACGCAGTATTTT. Protein product: CASSRQPTGGRTDTQYF.

The rearrangement uses TRBV10-3 and TRBJ1-5, with 10 bases identical to TRBD1. The CDR3 sequence is 16 residues long. V shed 2 bases and J 9 bases; nucleotides not matched to a gene: 10. Germline CDR1 ENHRY, CDR2 SYGVKD. CDR3 nucleotides: TGTGCCATCAGTGAGCCAACCGGGACAGGGGTTCCGCCCCAGCATTTT. It encodes CAISEPTGTGVPPQHF.

The CDR3 sequence is CASSRTSGVGQETQYF. The CDR3 DNA reads as TGTGCCAGCAGCCGGACTAGCGGAGTGGGGCAAGAGACCCAGTACTTC. This chain links TRBV6-2 or TRBV6-3 with TRBJ2-5; the match to TRBD2 covers 10 bases. V shed 6 bases and J 2 bases; nucleotides not matched to a gene: 9. The CDR3 covers 16 residues. CDR1 and CDR2 (germline): MNHEY, SVGEGT.

The V call is TRBV7-9, the J call TRBJ2-7; D perhaps matches TRBD2 (6 bases). The CDR3 is made up of 14 amino acids. Looked up from germline, CDR1 is SEHNR and CDR2 is FQNEAQ (reference sequence). V lost 5 bases and J lost 3, with 14 bases in between. DNA of the CDR3: TGTGCCAGCAGCCGGGGTGGGGAGGACTACGAGCAGTACTTC. Translating gives CASSRGGEDYEQYF.

The chain couples TRBV10-3 to TRBJ1-5; tentatively, D is TRBD1 (5 bases). The CDR3 spans 14 residues. Trimming took 3 bases from V and 4 from J, leaving 10 bases between them. The germline V gene encodes CDR1 ENHRY and CDR2 SYGVKD. CDR3 nucleotides: TGTGCCATCAGTGATATTGGGACGAATCAGCCCCAGCATTTT. Translation: CAISDIGTNQPQHF.

V is TRBV4-1 and J is TRBJ2-2, with TRBD2 identical over 7 bases. Germline V gene sequence: CDR1 MGHRA, CDR2 YSYEKL. The CDR3 sequence is 16 residues long. The J segment lost 6 bases and the V segment lost 1 base, leaving 8 bases of the junction unmatched. In nucleotides, the CDR3 is TGCGCCAGCAGCCAAGCTCCGACTAGCTCTGCCGGGGAGCTGTTTTTT. Translating gives CASSQAPTSSAGELFF.

This rearrangement joins TRBV5-6 to TRBJ2-7; 10 bases match TRBD2. V was pared by 4 bases and J by 0 bases, with 7 bases of the junction left unmatched. Looked up from germline, CDR1 is SGHDT and CDR2 is YYEEEE. The CDR3 spans 16 residues. The CDR3, as DNA: TGTGCCAGCAGCCCCGGACTAGCGGAGAGCTCCTACGAGCAGTACTTC. Translating it yields CASSPGLAESSYEQYF. The whole variable domain, remainder taken from reference TRBV5-6 and TRBJ2-7, is DAGVTQSPTHLIKTRGQQVTLRCSPKSGHDTVSWYQQALGQGPQFIFQYYEEEERQRGNFPDRFSGHQFPNYSSELNVNALLLGDSALYLCASSPGLAESSYEQYFGPGTRLTVT.

The chain combines TRBV28 with TRBJ2-3; D is uncertain. The germline V gene has CDR1 MDHEN and CDR2 SYDVKM. V was clipped by 4 bases and J by 6 bases, with 11 bases between them. The CDR3 extends over 13 amino acids. CDR3 residues: CASSSRPLDTQYF. In nucleotides, the CDR3 is TGTGCCAGCAGTTCACGTCCCTTGGATACGCAGTATTTT.

Written as DNA, the CDR3 is TGCGCCAGCAGCTTGTATGACAGGGGCTCCGAGCAGTACTTC. Amino acid sequence: CASSLYDRGSEQYF. The rearrangement uses TRBV5-1 and TRBJ2-7, with 8 positions matching TRBD1. Germline assignment: CDR1 SGHRS and CDR2 YFSETQ. V shed 1 base, J shed 6 bases, and the junction held 6 bases outside the gene matches. The CDR3 has 14 amino acids. Full variable domain (missing parts from reference TRBV5-1 and TRBJ2-7): KAGVTQTPRYLIKTRGQQVTLSCSPISGHRSVSWYQQTPGQGLQFLFEYFSETQRNKGNFPGRFSGRQFSNSRSEMNVSTLELGDSALYLCASSLYDRGSEQYFGPGTRLTVT.

The chain couples TRBV5-5 to TRBJ2-7; TRBD2 aligns across 11 bases. The length of the CDR3 is 14 residues. Germline V lookup: CDR1 SGHKS, CDR2 YYEKEE (reference sequence). V lost 3 bases and J lost 4; bases outside the gene matches: 3. CDR3 DNA: TGTGCCAGCAGCTCAACTAGCGGGGGTTACGAGCAGTACTTC. Its protein is CASSSTSGGYEQYF. The entire variable domain, with the rest obtained from reference TRBV5-5 and TRBJ2-7, is as follows: DAGVTQSPTHLIKTRGQQVTLRCSPISGHKSVSWYQQVLGQGPQFIFQYYEKEERGRGNFPDRFSARQFPNYSSELNVNALLLGDSALYLCASSSTSGGYEQYFGPGTRLTVT.

This clone came up once. The genes are TRBV7-9 and TRBJ2-7; the D call may be TRBD1 or TRBD2 (6 bases each). The germline CDR1 and CDR2 sequences are SEHNR and FQNEAQ (reference sequence). Trimming shortened V by 0 bases and J by 6 bases, and 12 bases separated the two germline ends. The CDR3 loop spans 14 amino acids. The CDR3, as DNA: TGTGCCAGCAGCTTAGCTCAGGGGACTGCCGAGCAGTACTTC. Translating it yields CASSLAQGTAEQYF.

Here the CDR3 reads CAWSRASYGYTF. In DNA form, the CDR3 reads TGTGCCTGGAGTAGGGCCTCGTATGGCTACACCTTC. The gene calls are TRBV30 and TRBJ1-2; D gene uncertain. The CDR3 totals 12 residues. Germline assignment: CDR1 GTSNPN and CDR2 SVGIG (reference sequence). Trimming removed 2 bases at V and 5 bases at J, with 9 bases between.

This chain connects TRBV2 to TRBJ1-2; no clear D. Germline assignment: CDR1 SNHLY and CDR2 FYNNEI. V lost 5 bases to trimming and J lost 0 bases, with 10 bases between them. This CDR3 comprises 14 residues. The chain's CDR3 is CASSPVSANYGYTF. CDR3 coding DNA: TGTGCCAGCAGTCCGGTTTCAGCTAACTATGGCTACACCTTC.

This rearrangement joins TRBV4-1 to TRBJ2-7, with a tentative D call TRBD2 (6 bases). CDR1 is MGHRA and CDR2 is YSYEKL in the germline V gene. The CDR3 runs to 16 residues. V was pared by 0 bases and J by 2 bases, with 14 bases between. CDR3 amino acids: CASSQDTGTAAYEQYF. The CDR3, as DNA: TGCGCCAGCAGCCAAGATACTGGGACTGCAGCCTACGAGCAGTACTTC.